This T cell receptor (beta chain) was profiled in a study of blood T cells in healthy people across ages. Study-level background: There was about one barcoded beta molecule captured by template switching per two T cells.

This clonotype showed up just once. CDR3 length: 15 amino acids. Germline V gives CDR1 SQVTM, CDR2 ANQGSEA. A J-beta primer mix and a sample-barcoded 5' primer were used in a second PCR of about 7 to 12 cycles. All samples gave at least 2.5 million CDR3-containing paired-end reads. MiXCR, run by TCRdb on the 5' RACE reads, gives a single entry per CDR3 protein. Among roughly 1,800,000 distinct CDR3 sequences listed, about 50% were seen once. This TCR was sampled from a woman in her thirties or forties in good health. The specimen was blood. The chain couples TRBV29-1 to TRBJ2-1, with D perhaps given as TRBD1 or TRBD2 (5 bases each). The J call may be wrong; the DNA end is better matched by TRBJ2-7. CDR3 amino acids: CSVRPRDLSYNEQYF. As DNA, the CDR3 is TGCAGCGTCCGCCCTCGGGACCTTTCCTACAATGAGCAGTACTTC.